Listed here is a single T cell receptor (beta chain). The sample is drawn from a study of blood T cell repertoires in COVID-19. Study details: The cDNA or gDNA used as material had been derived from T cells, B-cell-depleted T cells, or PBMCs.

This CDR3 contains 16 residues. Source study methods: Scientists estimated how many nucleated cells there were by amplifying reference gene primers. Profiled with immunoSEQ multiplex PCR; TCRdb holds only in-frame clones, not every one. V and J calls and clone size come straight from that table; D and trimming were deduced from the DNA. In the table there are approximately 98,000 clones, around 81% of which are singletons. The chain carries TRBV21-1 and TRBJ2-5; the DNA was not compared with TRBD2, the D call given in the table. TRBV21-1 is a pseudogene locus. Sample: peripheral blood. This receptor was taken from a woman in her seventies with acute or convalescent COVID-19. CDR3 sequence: CASSKGRGNPQETQYF. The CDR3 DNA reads TGTGCCAGCAGCAAAGGTCGGGGGAACCCACAAGAGACCCAGTACTTC.